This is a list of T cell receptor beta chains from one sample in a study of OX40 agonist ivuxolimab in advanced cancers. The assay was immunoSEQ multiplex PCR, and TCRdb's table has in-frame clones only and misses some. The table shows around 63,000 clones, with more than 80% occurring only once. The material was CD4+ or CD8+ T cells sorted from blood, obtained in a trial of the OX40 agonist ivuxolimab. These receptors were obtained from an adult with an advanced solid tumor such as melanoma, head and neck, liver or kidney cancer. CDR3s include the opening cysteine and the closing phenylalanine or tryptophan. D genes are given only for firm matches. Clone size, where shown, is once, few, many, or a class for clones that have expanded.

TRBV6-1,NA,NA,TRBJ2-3,CASRADWGTWGTQYF,TGTGCCAGCAGAGCGGACTGGGGTACATGGGGTACGCAGTATTTT
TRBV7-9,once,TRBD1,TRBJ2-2,CASSLRQGNTGELFF,TGTGCCAGCAGCTTGCGACAGGGGAACACCGGGGAGCTGTTTTTT
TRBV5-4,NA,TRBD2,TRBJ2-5,CASSFTSGTQYF,TGTGCCAGCAGCTTCACTAGCGGGACCCAGTACTTC
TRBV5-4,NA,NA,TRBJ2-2,CASSPTGNTGELFF,TGTGCCAGCAGCCCCACAGGGAATACCGGGGAGCTGTTTTTT
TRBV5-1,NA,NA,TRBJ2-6,CASRPLLRTGANVLTF,TGCGCCAGCAGGCCCCTACTTCGGACTGGGGCCAACGTCCTGACTTTC
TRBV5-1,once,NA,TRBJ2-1,CASSEGPRRSSYNEQFF,TGCGCCAGCAGCGAGGGGCCCAGGAGGAGCTCCTACAATGAGCAGTTCTTC
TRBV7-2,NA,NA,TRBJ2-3,CASSLEGGTDTQYF,TGTGCCAGCAGCTTAGAGGGCGGCACAGATACGCAGTATTTT
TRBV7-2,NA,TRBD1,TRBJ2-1,CASSFRTGTYNEQFF,TGTGCCAGCAGCTTCAGGACAGGGACATACAATGAGCAGTTCTTC
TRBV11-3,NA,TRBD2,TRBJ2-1,CASSLGVGGRQFF,TGTGCCAGCAGCTTAGGGGTGGGCGGGAGACAGTTCTTC
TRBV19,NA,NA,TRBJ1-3,CATSLPGADTIYF,TGTGCCACCTCCTTGCCCGGGGCGGACACCATATATTTT
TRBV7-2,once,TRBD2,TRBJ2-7,CASSLPTLGTSDIYEQYF,TGTGCCAGCAGCCTCCCGACCCTGGGGACTAGCGACATTTACGAGCAGTACTTC
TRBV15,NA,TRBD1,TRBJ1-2,CATSRVTGVYGYTF,TGTGCCACCAGCAGAGTCACAGGGGTCTATGGCTACACCTTC
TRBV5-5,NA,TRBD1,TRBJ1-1,CASRLGQGDSLVSEAFF,TGTGCCAGCAGATTAGGACAGGGCGACTCTCTCGTCTCTGAAGCTTTCTTT
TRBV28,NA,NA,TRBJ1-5,CASRVGGEDSNQPQHF,TGTGCCAGCAGGGTGGGGGGCGAGGATAGCAATCAGCCCCAGCATTTT
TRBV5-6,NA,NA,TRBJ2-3,CASSILRDGYTDTQYF,TGTGCCAGCAGCATTCTGCGGGACGGTTACACAGATACGCAGTATTTT
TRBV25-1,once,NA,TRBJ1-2,CASSDGRYGYTF,TGTGCCAGCAGTGACGGGAGGTATGGCTACACCTTC
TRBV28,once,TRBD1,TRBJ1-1,CASRARGGGIEAFF,TGTGCCAGCAGAGCCAGGGGAGGGGGCATCGAAGCTTTCTTT
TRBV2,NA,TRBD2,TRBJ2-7,CASSDSGGAFEQYF,TGTGCCAGCAGTGATAGCGGGGGGGCCTTTGAGCAGTACTTC
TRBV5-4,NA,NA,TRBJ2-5,CASSSDREGTQYF,TGTGCCAGCAGCTCTGACAGGGAGGGGACCCAGTACTTC
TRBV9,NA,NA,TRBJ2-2,CASSVDSVTGELFF,TGTGCCAGCAGCGTAGATTCCGTCACCGGGGAGCTGTTTTTT
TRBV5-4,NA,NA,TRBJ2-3,CASSLPGKTDTQYF,TGTGCCAGCAGCTTGCCAGGGAAAACAGATACGCAGTATTTT
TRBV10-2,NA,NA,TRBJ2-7,CASSSDPLYEQYF,TGCGCCAGCAGCTCGGACCCCCTCTACGAGCAGTACTTC
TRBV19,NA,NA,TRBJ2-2,CASSPTLANTGELFF,TGTGCCAGTAGCCCCACGCTAGCGAACACCGGGGAGCTGTTTTTT
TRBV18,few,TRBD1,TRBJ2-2,CASSPRGRGGTGELFF,TGTGCCAGCTCACCAAGGGGGCGTGGTGGCACCGGGGAGCTGTTTTTT
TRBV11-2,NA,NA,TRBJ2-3,CASSLQPTNTDTQYF,TGTGCCAGCAGCTTACAGCCGACGAACACAGATACGCAGTATTTT
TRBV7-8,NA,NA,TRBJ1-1,CASSSGDGFFLNTEAFF,TGTGCCAGCAGCTCGGGGGACGGATTTTTTCTTAACACTGAAGCTTTCTTT
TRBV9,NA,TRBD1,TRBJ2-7,CASSVEWTGVYEQYF,TGTGCCAGCAGCGTTGAATGGACAGGAGTCTACGAGCAGTACTTC
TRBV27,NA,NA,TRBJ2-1,CATSLGRWDNEQFF,TGTGCCACCTCCCTGGGGAGGTGGGACAATGAGCAGTTCTTC
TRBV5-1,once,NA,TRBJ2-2,CASSSDFINTGELFF,TGCGCCAGCAGCTCGGACTTCATTAACACCGGGGAGCTGTTTTTT
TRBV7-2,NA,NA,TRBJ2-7,CASSPAVDSAYEQYF,TGTGCCAGCAGCCCTGCGGTGGATTCGGCCTACGAGCAGTACTTC
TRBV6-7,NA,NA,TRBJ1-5,CASSYGRGMGESNQPQHF,TGTGCCAGCAGTTACGGTAGAGGGATGGGTGAAAGCAATCAGCCCCAGCATTTT
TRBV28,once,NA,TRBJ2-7,CASTFFRGRGQTYEQYF,TGTGCCAGCACCTTCTTCAGGGGCAGGGGCCAAACCTACGAGCAGTACTTC
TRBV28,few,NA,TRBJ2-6,CASSSVLSGANVLTF,TGTGCCAGCAGTTCAGTGCTATCGGGGGCCAACGTCCTGACTTTC
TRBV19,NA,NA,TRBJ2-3,CASSFGLDTQYF,TGTGCCAGTAGTTTCGGACTAGATACGCAGTATTTT
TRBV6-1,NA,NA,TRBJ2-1,CASREIGRDEQFF,TGTGCCAGCAGAGAAATCGGCCGGGATGAGCAGTTCTTC
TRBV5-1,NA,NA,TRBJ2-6,CASSLSQRRTSDSGANVLTF,TGCGCCAGCAGCTTGTCTCAGAGACGGACCTCTGACTCTGGGGCCAACGTCCTGACTTTC
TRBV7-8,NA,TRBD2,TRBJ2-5,CAGTLAGGIQETQYF,TGTGCCGGGACCTTAGCGGGAGGTATCCAAGAGACCCAGTACTTC
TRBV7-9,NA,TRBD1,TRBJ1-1,CASSLGQGAVTEAFF,TGTGCCAGCAGCTTAGGGCAGGGGGCCGTCACTGAAGCTTTCTTT
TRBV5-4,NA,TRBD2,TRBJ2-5,CASSSSSGRAQETQYF,TGTGCCAGCAGCTCCTCTAGCGGGAGGGCCCAGGAGACCCAGTACTTC
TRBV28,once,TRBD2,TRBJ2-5,CASIPPGGVVGETQYF,TGTGCCAGCATCCCCCCGGGGGGGGTCGTAGGAGAGACCCAGTACTTC
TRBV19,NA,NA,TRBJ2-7,CASSTRQGGEQYF,TGTGCCAGTAGTACGCGCCAGGGGGGCGAGCAGTACTTC
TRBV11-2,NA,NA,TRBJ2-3,CASSLFDTQYF,TGTGCCAGCAGCTTATTCGATACGCAGTATTTT
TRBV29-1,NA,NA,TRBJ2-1,CSVEGPLVYNEQFF,TGCAGCGTTGAAGGTCCCCTCGTTTACAATGAGCAGTTCTTC
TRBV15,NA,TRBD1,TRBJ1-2,CATSAGQGAGGYTF,TGTGCCACCAGCGCTGGACAGGGGGCGGGTGGCTACACCTTC
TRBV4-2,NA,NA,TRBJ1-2,CASSQGLGGAESNYGYTF,TGTGCCAGCAGCCAAGGGTTAGGGGGGGCAGAGAGTAACTATGGCTACACCTTC
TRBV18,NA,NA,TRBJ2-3,CASSPPSADTQYF,TGTGCCAGCTCACCACCGTCCGCAGATACGCAGTATTTT
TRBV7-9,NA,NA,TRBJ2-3,CASSLDVQGGMGQYF,TGTGCCAGCAGCTTAGACGTCCAGGGCGGGATGGGGCAGTATTTT
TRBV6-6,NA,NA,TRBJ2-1,CASSRYGLRGYNEQFF,TGTGCCAGCAGTCGATACGGGCTAAGGGGTTACAATGAGCAGTTCTTC
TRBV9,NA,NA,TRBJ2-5,CASTPGHSYQGTQYF,TGTGCCAGCACTCCGGGACACTCTTATCAAGGGACCCAGTACTTC
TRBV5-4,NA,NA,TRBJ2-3,CASTLGTDTQYF,TGTGCCAGCACCCTGGGCACAGATACGCAGTATTTT
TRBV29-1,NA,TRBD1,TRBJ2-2,CSVRQGDTGELFF,TGCAGCGTTCGACAGGGGGACACCGGGGAGCTGTTTTTT
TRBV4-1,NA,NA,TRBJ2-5,CASSQDWSQETQYF,TGCGCCAGCAGCCAAGACTGGAGTCAAGAGACCCAGTACTTC
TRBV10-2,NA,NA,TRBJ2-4,CASSDLLLIAKNIQYF,TGCGCCAGCAGTGACCTTCTATTGATAGCCAAAAACATTCAGTACTTC
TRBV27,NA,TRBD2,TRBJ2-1,CASSLSITSGTNEQFF,TGTGCCAGCAGTTTATCGATAACTAGCGGGACCAATGAGCAGTTCTTC